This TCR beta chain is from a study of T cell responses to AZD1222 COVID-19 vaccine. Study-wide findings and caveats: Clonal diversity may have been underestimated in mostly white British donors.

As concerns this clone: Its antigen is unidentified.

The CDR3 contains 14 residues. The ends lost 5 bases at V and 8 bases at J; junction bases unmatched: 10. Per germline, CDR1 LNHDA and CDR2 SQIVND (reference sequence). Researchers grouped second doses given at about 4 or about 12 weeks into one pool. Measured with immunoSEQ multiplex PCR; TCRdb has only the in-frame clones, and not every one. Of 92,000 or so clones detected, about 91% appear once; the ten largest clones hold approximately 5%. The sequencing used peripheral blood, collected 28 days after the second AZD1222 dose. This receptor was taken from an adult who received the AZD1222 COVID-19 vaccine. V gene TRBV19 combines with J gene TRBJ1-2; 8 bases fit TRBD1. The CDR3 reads CASSPQAGGRGYTF. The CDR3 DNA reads TGTGCCAGTAGTCCCCAGGCAGGGGGCAGGGGCTACACCTTC. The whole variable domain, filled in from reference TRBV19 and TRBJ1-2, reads DGGITQSPKYLFRKEGQNVTLSCEQNLNHDAMYWYRQDPGQGLRLIYYSQIVNDFQKGDIAEGYSVSREKKESFPLTVTSAQKNPTAFYLCASSPQAGGRGYTFGSGTRLTVV.